A single sample gave rise to the 18 T cell receptor beta chains below, sequenced in a study of type 1 regulatory T cells (dated by TCRdb to the early 2020s). No antigens are known for them. TCRdb lists the instrument as Illumina MiSeq. The public reads were reanalyzed by TCRdb: fastp trimming at Q25, MiXCR alignment, in-frame beta chains only. A single entry per CDR3 protein holds the most common genes and DNA from its merged rows. The table for this sample lists 60,000 to 80,000 distinct CDR3 sequences; roughly 60% of them were counted only once. The top ten clonotypes cover about 8% of the sample. The sample consisted of cultured T cells, either the whole culture or a sorted T cell fraction (not recorded which). The cell subset or site label on this specimen signifies: Tr1-enriched cell product generated in vitro against host alloantigens. The receptors stem from a human donor in good health.

As to this clonotype: The junction differs from germline at one of its ends, possibly a read error. The chain carries TRBV7-2 and TRBJ1-5, with TRBD1 matching 7 bases. CDR3 length: 14 amino acids. From germline, CDR1 is SGHTA and CDR2 FQGNSA. The CDR3 loop reads CASSPQGPNRPQHF. For the CDR3, the DNA is TGTGCCAGCAGCCCACAGGGGCCCAATCGGCCCCAGCATTTT.

V is TRBV20-1 and J is TRBJ2-3, with TRBD2 identical over 12 bases. This CDR3 spans 17 amino acids. Unmatched junction bases numbered 6, after V lost 2 bases and J lost 0 bases. Germline values: CDR1 DFQATT, CDR2 SNEGSKA (reference sequence). Here the CDR3 DNA reads TGCAGTGCTAGACCCGCTAGCGGGAGGGTTAGCACAGATACGCAGTATTTT. It translates to CSARPASGRVSTDTQYF.

The chain links TRBV14 to TRBJ2-1, with a weak D call TRBD2 (6 bases). CDR3 length: 15 amino acids. Trimming took off 2 bases at V and 2 bases at J, with 10 bases between the two ends. Germline V gives CDR1 SGHDN, CDR2 FVKESK. The chain's CDR3 is CASSQQAGPYNEQFF. In nucleotides, the CDR3 is TGTGCCAGCAGCCAACAGGCGGGGCCCTACAATGAGCAGTTCTTC.

This clonotype was observed a few times. This chain joins TRBV2 and TRBJ2-1, with D hard to call. Germline CDR1 SNHLY, CDR2 FYNNEI. CDR3 length equals 11 residues. Trimming removed 1 base at V and 7 bases at J, with 2 bases between. The CDR3 region has the DNA TGTGCCAGCAGTGAAGTGAATGAGCAGTTCTTC. Translated: CASSEVNEQFF.

The chain has TRBV11-1 and TRBJ2-2, with D maybe TRBD1 (5 bases). The germline gives CDR1 SGHAT, CDR2 FQDESV (reference sequence). Trimming shortened V by 6 bases and J by 4 bases, and 15 bases separated the two germline ends. CDR3 size: 15 residues. The CDR3 bases are TGTGCCAGCAGTTCTAGGGGTTTTGTCACCGGGGAGCTGTTTTTT. It encodes CASSSRGFVTGELFF.

V usage is TRBV11-3 and J usage is TRBJ2-1; D tentatively fits TRBD1 or TRBD2 (5 bases each). The CDR3 runs 17 residues. Germline CDR1 is SGHNT and CDR2 is YENEEA. Trimming shortened V by 5 bases and J by 5 bases, and 22 bases separated the two germline ends. The CDR3 is CASSPGQVDKEDNEQFF. The DNA for the CDR3 is TGTGCCAGCAGCCCGGGGCAAGTCGACAAGGAAGACAATGAGCAGTTCTTC.

The V and J genes are TRBV11-2 and TRBJ2-3; D remains ambiguous. Germline V CDR1 and CDR2: SGHAT, FQNNGV. CDR3 length: 12 residues. V shed 4 bases and J shed 1 base, with 3 bases lying between them. The CDR3 DNA is TGTGCCAGCAGCTATGGCACAGATACGCAGTATTTT. Translated, it gives CASSYGTDTQYF.

The chain carries TRBV20-1 and TRBJ2-5; D is undetermined. V was clipped by 5 bases and J by 4 bases, with 8 bases between them. The CDR3 covers 11 residues. The germline V gene has CDR1 DFQATT and CDR2 SNEGSKA (reference sequence). CDR3 sequence reads: CSADRGETQYF. The CDR3 nucleotides are TGCAGTGCTGATCGCGGAGAGACCCAGTACTTC.

This chain uses TRBV10-2 with TRBJ1-3, with D possibly being TRBD1 (5 bases). V gave up 6 bases and J gave up 3 bases, with 12 bases separating them. Germline V lookup: CDR1 WSHSY, CDR2 SAAADI. This CDR3 has 14 residues. CDR3 loop: CASSDAGDGNTIYF. The CDR3 region has the DNA TGCGCCAGCAGCGACGCGGGGGATGGAAACACCATATATTTT.

This clonotype was observed a single time. Its ends do not fully match the called genes, so a read error is possible. The chain links TRBV6-1 to TRBJ2-5; 12 nucleotides line up with TRBD1. CDR1 and CDR2 (germline): MNHNS, SASEGT. This CDR3 is built from 16 residues. The CDR3 bases are TGTGCCAGCAAACGAACCCGGGACAGGGGGCAAGAGACCCAGCACTTC. Protein sequence: CASKRTRDRGQETQHF.

Comments on this clonotype: An end of the junction differs from the germline gene, which may be a read error. V and J are TRBV5-1 and TRBJ2-6, with a tentative D call TRBD1 (5 bases). The CDR3 is 15 amino acids. CDR1 SGHRS and CDR2 YFSETQ come from the germline V gene. This CDR3 reads CASSLDASGANILTF. The DNA for the CDR3 is TGCGCCAGCAGCTTGGATGCTTCTGGGGCCAACATCCTGACTTTC.

The CDR3 here is CASSDPYLGETQYF. CDR3 DNA: TGTGCCAGCAGTGACCCATACCTGGGGGAGACCCAGTACTTC. This chain links TRBV25-1 with TRBJ2-5; D not resolved. V lost 3 bases to trimming and J lost 5 bases, with 13 bases between them. Germline V gene lookup returns CDR1 MGHDK and CDR2 SYGVNS. The CDR3 has 14 residues.

The V call is TRBV12-3 or TRBV12-4, the J call TRBJ2-1; D is perhaps TRBD1 or TRBD2 (5 bases each). The CDR3 totals 11 residues. Trimming removed 4 bases at V and 7 bases at J, with 5 bases between. The CDR3 spells CASSWGNEQFF. CDR3 DNA sequence: TGTGCCAGCAGTTGGGGGAATGAGCAGTTCTTC.

The rearrangement uses TRBV3-1 and TRBJ1-1; unclear D gene. The CDR3 has 13 amino acids. Trimming pared 3 bases from V and 1 base from J, leaving 6 bases between. Germline CDR1 and CDR2: LGHDT and YNNKEL (reference sequence). The CDR3 spells CASSHLQNTEAFF. The CDR3 region has the DNA TGTGCCAGCAGCCATCTTCAGAACACTGAAGCTTTCTTT. The variable domain in full, with the rest retrieved from reference TRBV3-1 and TRBJ1-1, is DTAVSQTPKYLVTQMGNDKSIKCEQNLGHDTMYWYKQDSKKFLKIMFSYNNKELIINETVPNRFSPKSPDKAHLNLHINSLELGDSAVYFCASSHLQNTEAFFGQGTRLTVV.

This chain joins TRBV5-1 and TRBJ2-5; 7 bases fit TRBD2. The germline V gene has CDR1 SGHRS and CDR2 YFSETQ. This CDR3 contains 15 residues. V gave up 4 bases and J gave up 2 bases; unmatched junction bases: 8. DNA of the CDR3: TGCGCCAGCAGCGGGGCTTGGGGGGGACAAGAGACCCAGTACTTC. This codes for CASSGAWGGQETQYF.

The V call is TRBV7-2, the J call TRBJ2-3; D ambiguous. This CDR3 spans 14 amino acids. Trimming left V 1 base short and J 2 bases short, with 7 bases between. Germline assignment: CDR1 SGHTA and CDR2 FQGNSA. The CDR3 DNA sequence: TGTGCCAGCAGCTTAGTTAAGATCACAGATACGCAGTATTTT. It yields the protein CASSLVKITDTQYF.

The count of this clonotype is one. The chain recombines TRBV7-9 with TRBJ1-1; D unclear. V lost 0 bases, J lost 11 bases, and 13 bases lay in between. This CDR3 has 13 amino acids. Germline CDR1 is SEHNR and CDR2 is FQNEAQ (reference sequence). The CDR3 DNA follows: TGTGCCAGCAGCTTAGCTAGTTCCACTGGGGCTTTCTTT. It encodes CASSLASSTGAFF.

This chain joins TRBV30 and TRBJ2-1; TRBD1 is a possible D gene (6 bases). CDR1 GTSNPN and CDR2 SVGIG come from the germline V gene (reference sequence). The CDR3 has 14 amino acids. The V end lost 2 bases, the J end lost 7 bases, and 15 bases lay between the germline ends. The CDR3 coding sequence is TGTGCCTGGAGTTTACAGGGACCCGAGAATGAGCAGTTCTTC. Its translation is CAWSLQGPENEQFF.